This paragraph covers one T cell receptor (beta chain) sequence. Its antigen remains unidentified. No base qualities exist here, and no much larger clone lies one base off it. V is clipped by 0 bases and J by 7 bases, and the sequence between their germline boundaries is 9 bases long. The CDR3, cysteine through phenylalanine, is 13 amino acids long. The CDR3 DNA has 39 bases and is translated from base 1. Via the germline V gene (reference sequence), CDR1 is LGHDT and CDR2 YNNKEL. The library came from 5' RACE. Sequencing used a NextSeq 500. In the TCR library protocol, unique molecular identifiers were attached to individual cDNA molecules to correct for PCR bias and sequencing error. Sequencing covered both TCR alpha and beta chains, and within each sample the abundances of alpha and beta sequences were tightly co-correlated. Regarding the original processing steps: Decombinator V4 was used to annotate the V gene, J gene and CDR3 of the TCR sequences. Expanded TCRs were defined as changing significantly between any two time points under a Poisson model with p below 0.0001. TCR abundances were normalised to the total number of TCRs sequenced per sample and expressed as counts per million. TRAV1-2 paired with TRAJ12, TRAJ20 or TRAJ33 defined MAIT TCRs, while TRAV10 paired with TRAJ18 defined iNKT TCRs. A search of VDJdb, accessed on 1 November 2021, was run for TCRs annotated to CMV, EBV and SARS-CoV-2, with TCRs annotated for multiple antigens excluded. The raw public reads went through TCRdb reprocessing: fastp at Q25, MiXCR clone calling, in-frame beta chains kept. Every CDR3 protein is listed once, alongside the most common genes and DNA of its rows. The V and J calls and clone size come from TCRdb's table, not from the authors' own analysis. In this sample the table shows 55,000 to 75,000 distinct CDR3 sequences, 9% to 15% of which occur a single time. 3.5% to 4.5% of the sample comes from the top ten.

This was a case-control study nested in a cohort of healthcare workers in London, UK, who had nasopharyngeal swab PCR tests and blood samples taken every week. Healthcare workers were recruited between 23 and 31 March 2020, during the week of the UK lockdown, and were followed weekly for up to roughly 16 weeks. This sample is drawn from a study of early T cells in non-severe SARS-CoV-2 infection (dated by TCRdb to 2020 to 2022). General notes on the study: Because TCR sequencing relied on bulk RNA taken from unsorted whole blood, pairing of alpha and beta chains was not possible.

Overall study outcomes, separate from this receptor: VDJdb matching was skewed toward anti-spike CD8 responses, so virus-specific expansions were likely underestimated and private and CD4 specificities were missed.

Specimen: whole blood. The rearranged segments are TRBV3-1 and TRBJ1-2; TRBD1 could be the D gene, as 5 bases match. The clonotype was recovered from an adult who was a healthcare worker with PCR-confirmed SARS-CoV-2 infection or an uninfected control (not recorded which). The nucleotide sequence reads as follows: TGTGCCAGCAGCCAAGATGGGGGTACTGGCTACACCTTC. This is translated as CASSQDGGTGYTF.